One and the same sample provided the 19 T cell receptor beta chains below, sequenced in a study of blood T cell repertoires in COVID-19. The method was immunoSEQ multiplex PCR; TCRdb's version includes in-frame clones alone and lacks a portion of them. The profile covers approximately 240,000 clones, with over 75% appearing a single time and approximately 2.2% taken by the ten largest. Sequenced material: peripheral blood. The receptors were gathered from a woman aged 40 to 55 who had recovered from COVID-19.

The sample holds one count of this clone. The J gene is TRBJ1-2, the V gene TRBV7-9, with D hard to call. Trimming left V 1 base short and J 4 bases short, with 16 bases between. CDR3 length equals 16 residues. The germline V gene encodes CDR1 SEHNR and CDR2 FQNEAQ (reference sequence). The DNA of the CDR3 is TGTGCCAGCAGCTTAGGTCGCAGCGAAGTAATCTATGGCTACACCTTC. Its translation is CASSLGRSEVIYGYTF.

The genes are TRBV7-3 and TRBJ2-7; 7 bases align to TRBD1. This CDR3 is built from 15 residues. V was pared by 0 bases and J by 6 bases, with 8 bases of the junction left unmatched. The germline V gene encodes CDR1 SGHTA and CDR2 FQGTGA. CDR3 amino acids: CASSLTLDRSSEQYF. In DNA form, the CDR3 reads TGTGCCAGCAGCTTAACACTGGACAGGTCGTCCGAGCAGTACTTC.

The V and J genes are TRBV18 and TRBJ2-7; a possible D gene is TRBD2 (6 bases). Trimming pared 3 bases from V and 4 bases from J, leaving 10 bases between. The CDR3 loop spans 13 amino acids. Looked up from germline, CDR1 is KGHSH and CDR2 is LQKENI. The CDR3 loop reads CASSPRGPYEQYF. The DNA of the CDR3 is TGTGCCAGCTCACCGCGGGGTCCATACGAGCAGTACTTC.

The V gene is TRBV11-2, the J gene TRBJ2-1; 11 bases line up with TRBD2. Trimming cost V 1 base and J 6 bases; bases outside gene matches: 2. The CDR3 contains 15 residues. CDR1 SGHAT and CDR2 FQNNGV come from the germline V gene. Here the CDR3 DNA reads TGTGCCAGCAGCTTAGTCGGACTAGCGGGCAATGAGCAGTTCTTC. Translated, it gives CASSLVGLAGNEQFF. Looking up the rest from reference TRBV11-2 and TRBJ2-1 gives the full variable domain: EAGVAQSPRYKIIEKRQSVAFWCNPISGHATLYWYQQILGQGPKLLIQFQNNGVVDDSQLPKDRFSAERLKGVDSTLKIQPAKLEDSAVYLCASSLVGLAGNEQFFGPGTRLTVL.

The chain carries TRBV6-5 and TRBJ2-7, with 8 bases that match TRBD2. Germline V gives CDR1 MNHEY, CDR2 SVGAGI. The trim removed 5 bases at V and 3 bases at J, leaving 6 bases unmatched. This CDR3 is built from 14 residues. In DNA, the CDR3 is TGTGCCAGCAGTCCCCAGGCGGGAGGCTACGAGCAGTACTTC. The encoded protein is CASSPQAGGYEQYF.

CDR3 loop: CASSPSQGQGTTNEQFF. CDR3 DNA: TGTGCCAGCTCACCATCCCAGGGGCAGGGCACCACCAATGAGCAGTTCTTC. V gene TRBV18 combines with J gene TRBJ2-1; D might be TRBD1 (6 bases). The CDR3 is made up of 17 amino acids. Germline CDR1 KGHSH, CDR2 LQKENI. V lost 2 bases, J lost 6 bases, and 20 bases lay in between.

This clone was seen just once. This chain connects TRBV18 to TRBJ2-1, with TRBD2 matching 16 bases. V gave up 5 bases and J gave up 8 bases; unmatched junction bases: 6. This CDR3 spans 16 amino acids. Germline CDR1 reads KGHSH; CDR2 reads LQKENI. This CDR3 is CASSEGLAGGSDEQFF. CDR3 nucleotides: TGTGCCAGCTCAGAGGGACTAGCGGGAGGGAGCGATGAGCAGTTCTTC.

CDR3 sequence (DNA): TGTGCCAGCAGTGAATGGACTTTGCTGAACTATGGCTACACCTTC. Translated: CASSEWTLLNYGYTF. This sequence joins TRBV2 and TRBJ1-2; the D is unclear. This CDR3 has 15 residues. Germline loops: CDR1 SNHLY, CDR2 FYNNEI. V lost 2 bases to trimming and J lost 2 bases, with 12 bases between them.

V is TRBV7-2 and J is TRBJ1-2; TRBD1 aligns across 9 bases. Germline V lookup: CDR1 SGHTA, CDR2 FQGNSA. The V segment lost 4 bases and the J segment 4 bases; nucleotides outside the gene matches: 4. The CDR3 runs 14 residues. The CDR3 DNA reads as TGTGCCAGCAGCTGGGGACAGGGTTCCTATGGCTACACCTTC. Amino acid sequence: CASSWGQGSYGYTF. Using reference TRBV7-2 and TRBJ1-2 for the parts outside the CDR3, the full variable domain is GAGVSQSPSNKVTEKGKDVELRCDPISGHTALYWYRQSLGQGLEFLIYFQGNSAPDKSGLPSDRFSAERTGGSVSTLTIQRTQQEDSAVYLCASSWGQGSYGYTFGSGTRLTVV.

The CDR3 region is CASSQGSFGAYGYTF. The CDR3, as DNA: TGCGCCAGCAGCCAAGGTTCTTTTGGAGCGTATGGCTACACCTTC. V and J are TRBV4-1 and TRBJ1-2; D not resolved. The germline CDR1 and CDR2 sequences are MGHRA and YSYEKL. Trimming pared 1 base from V and 5 bases from J, leaving 14 bases between. The CDR3 has 15 amino acids.

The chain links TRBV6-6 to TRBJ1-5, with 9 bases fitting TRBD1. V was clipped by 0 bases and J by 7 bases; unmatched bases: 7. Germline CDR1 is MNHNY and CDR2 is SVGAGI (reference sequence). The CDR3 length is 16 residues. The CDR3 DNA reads TGTGCCAGCAGTTACTCCACAGGGGGCCTTAACCAGCCCCAGCATTTT. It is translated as CASSYSTGGLNQPQHF.

CDR3 bases: TGTGCCAGTAGTTCACGGACAGGGCTCTACGAGCAGTACTTC. It is translated as CASSSRTGLYEQYF. This sequence joins TRBV19 and TRBJ2-7; 8 bases map to TRBD1. CDR1 is LNHDA, CDR2 SQIVND, per germline (reference sequence). V lost 5 bases, J lost 3 bases, and 6 bases stayed unmatched. The CDR3 loop spans 14 amino acids.

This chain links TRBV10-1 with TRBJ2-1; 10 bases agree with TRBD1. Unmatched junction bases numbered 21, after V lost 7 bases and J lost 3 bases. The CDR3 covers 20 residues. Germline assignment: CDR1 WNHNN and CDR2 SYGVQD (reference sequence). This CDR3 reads CASKRDRDRGELNGYNEQFF. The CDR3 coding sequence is TGCGCCAGCAAAAGGGACCGGGACAGGGGAGAATTAAATGGCTACAATGAGCAGTTCTTC.

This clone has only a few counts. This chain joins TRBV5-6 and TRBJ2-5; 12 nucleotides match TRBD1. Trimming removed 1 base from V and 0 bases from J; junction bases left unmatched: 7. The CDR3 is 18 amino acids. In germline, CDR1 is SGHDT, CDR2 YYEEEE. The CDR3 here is CASSLRDRGLVYQETQYF. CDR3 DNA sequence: TGTGCCAGCAGCTTGCGGGACAGGGGGCTTGTGTACCAAGAGACCCAGTACTTC.

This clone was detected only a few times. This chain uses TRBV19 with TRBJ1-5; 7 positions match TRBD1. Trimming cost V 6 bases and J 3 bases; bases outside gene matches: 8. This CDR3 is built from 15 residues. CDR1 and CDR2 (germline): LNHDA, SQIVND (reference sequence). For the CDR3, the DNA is TGTGCCAGTAGGAGTGGTGGGACAGTCAATCAGCCCCAGCATTTT. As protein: CASRSGGTVNQPQHF. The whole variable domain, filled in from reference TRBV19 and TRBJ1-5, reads DGGITQSPKYLFRKEGQNVTLSCEQNLNHDAMYWYRQDPGQGLRLIYYSQIVNDFQKGDIAEGYSVSREKKESFPLTVTSAQKNPTAFYLCASRSGGTVNQPQHFGDGTRLSIL.

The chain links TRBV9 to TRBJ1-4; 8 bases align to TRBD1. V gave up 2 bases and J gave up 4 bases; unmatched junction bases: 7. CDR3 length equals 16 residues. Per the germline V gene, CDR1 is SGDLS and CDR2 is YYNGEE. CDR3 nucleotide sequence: TGTGCCAGCAGCGTGGGGGACAGGCCTTTTAATGAAAAACTGTTTTTT. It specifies CASSVGDRPFNEKLFF.

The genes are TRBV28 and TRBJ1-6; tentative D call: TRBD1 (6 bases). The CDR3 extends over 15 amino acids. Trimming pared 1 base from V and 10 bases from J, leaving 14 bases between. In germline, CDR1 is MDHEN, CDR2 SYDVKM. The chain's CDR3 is CASSLFGGARSPLHF. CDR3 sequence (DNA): TGTGCCAGCAGTTTATTTGGGGGGGCGCGGTCACCCCTCCACTTT.

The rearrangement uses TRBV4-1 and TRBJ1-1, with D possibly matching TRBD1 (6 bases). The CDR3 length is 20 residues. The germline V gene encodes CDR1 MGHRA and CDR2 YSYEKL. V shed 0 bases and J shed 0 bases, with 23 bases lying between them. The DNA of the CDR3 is TGCGCCAGCAGCCAAGATCGTGTCCGGGCCGCGAGGGGGTTGAACACTGAAGCTTTCTTT. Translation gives CASSQDRVRAARGLNTEAFF.

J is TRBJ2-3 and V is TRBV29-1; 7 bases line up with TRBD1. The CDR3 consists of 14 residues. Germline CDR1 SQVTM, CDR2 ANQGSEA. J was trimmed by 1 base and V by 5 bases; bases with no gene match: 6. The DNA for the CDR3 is TGCAGCGTTTCCACAGGGGCCGGCACAGATACGCAGTATTTT. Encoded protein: CSVSTGAGTDTQYF.